The source of this T cell receptor beta chain is a study of OX40 agonist ivuxolimab in advanced cancers. The table lists this clone with a few counts. The method was immunoSEQ multiplex PCR; TCRdb's version includes in-frame clones alone and lacks a portion of them. The table shows roughly 89,000 clones, with roughly 80% occurring only once. This sample comprised CD4+ or CD8+ T cells sorted from blood, obtained in a trial of the OX40 agonist ivuxolimab. The origin of this receptor is an adult with an advanced solid tumor such as melanoma, head and neck, liver or kidney cancer.

The chain's CDR3 is CASSSRTGDNQPQHF. CDR3 DNA sequence: TGTGCCAGCTCATCCCGGACAGGGGACAATCAGCCCCAGCATTTT. The genes are TRBV18 and TRBJ1-5; 9 nucleotides agree with TRBD1. The CDR3 sequence is 15 residues long. J lost 3 bases, V lost 5 bases, and 5 bases had no gene match. Germline V lookup: CDR1 KGHSH, CDR2 LQKENI. Full variable domain (rest looked up from reference TRBV18 and TRBJ1-5): NAGVMQNPRHLVRRRGQEARLRCSPMKGHSHVYWYRQLPEEGLKFMVYLQKENIIDESGMPKERFSAEFPKEGPSILRIQQVVRGDSAAYFCASSSRTGDNQPQHFGDGTRLSIL.